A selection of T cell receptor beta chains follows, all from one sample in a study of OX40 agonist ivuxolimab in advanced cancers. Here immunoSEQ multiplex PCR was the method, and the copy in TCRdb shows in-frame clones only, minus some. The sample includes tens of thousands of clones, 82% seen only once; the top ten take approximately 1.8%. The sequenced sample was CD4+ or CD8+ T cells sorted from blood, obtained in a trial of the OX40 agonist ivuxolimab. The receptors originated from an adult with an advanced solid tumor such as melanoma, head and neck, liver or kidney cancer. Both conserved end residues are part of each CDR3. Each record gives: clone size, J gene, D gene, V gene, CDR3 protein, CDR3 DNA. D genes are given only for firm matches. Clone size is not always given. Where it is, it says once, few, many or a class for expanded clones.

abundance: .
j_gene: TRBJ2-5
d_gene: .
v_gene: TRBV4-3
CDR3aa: CASSQVRFPGETQYF
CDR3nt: TGCGCCAGCAGCCAAGTTAGGTTCCCTGGGGAGACCCAGTACTTC

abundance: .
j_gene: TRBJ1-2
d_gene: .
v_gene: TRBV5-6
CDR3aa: CASSYGSNYGYTF
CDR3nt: TGTGCCAGCAGCTATGGATCTAACTATGGCTACACCTTC

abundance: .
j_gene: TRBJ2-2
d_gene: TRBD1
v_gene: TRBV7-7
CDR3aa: CASSSRGQPTGELFF
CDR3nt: TGTGCTAGCAGCTCCCGGGGACAGCCCACCGGGGAGCTGTTTTTT

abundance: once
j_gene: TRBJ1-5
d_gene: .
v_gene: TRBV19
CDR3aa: CASSPTGNQPQHF
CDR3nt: TGTGCCAGTAGCCCCACAGGGAATCAGCCCCAGCATTTT

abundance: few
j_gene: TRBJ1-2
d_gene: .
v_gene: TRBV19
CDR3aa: CASSIQETGVGYTF
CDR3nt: TGTGCCAGTAGTATCCAAGAGACGGGAGTTGGCTACACCTTC

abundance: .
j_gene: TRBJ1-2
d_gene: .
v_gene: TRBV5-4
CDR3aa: CASSLSRGQNYGYTF
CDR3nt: TGTGCCAGCAGCTTGTCCCGTGGGCAAAACTATGGCTACACCTTC

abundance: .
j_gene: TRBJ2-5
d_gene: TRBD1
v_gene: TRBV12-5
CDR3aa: CASGLAKQGQETQYF
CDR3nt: TGTGCTAGTGGTTTGGCGAAACAGGGGCAAGAGACCCAGTACTTC

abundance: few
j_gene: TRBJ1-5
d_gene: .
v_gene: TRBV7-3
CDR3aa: CASSSTTGQPQHF
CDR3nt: TGTGCCAGCAGCTCCACGACTGGGCAGCCCCAGCATTTT

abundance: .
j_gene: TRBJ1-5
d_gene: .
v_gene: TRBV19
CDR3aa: CASSIVGEGVQPQHF
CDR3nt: TGTGCCAGTAGTATAGTGGGTGAGGGTGTGCAGCCCCAGCATTTT

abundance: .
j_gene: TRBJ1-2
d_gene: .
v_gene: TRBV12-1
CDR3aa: CASSPAQAGGYTF
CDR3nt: TGTGCCAGCAGCCCGGCGCAGGCTGGCGGCTACACCTTC

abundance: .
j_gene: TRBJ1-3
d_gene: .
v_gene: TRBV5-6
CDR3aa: CASNPGSRSGNTIYF
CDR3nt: TGTGCCAGCAACCCAGGGAGTCGATCTGGAAACACCATATATTTT

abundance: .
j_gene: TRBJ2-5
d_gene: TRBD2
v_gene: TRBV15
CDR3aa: CATRDPGRGKVETQYF
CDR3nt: TGTGCCACCAGAGACCCCGGGCGGGGGAAAGTAGAGACCCAGTACTTC

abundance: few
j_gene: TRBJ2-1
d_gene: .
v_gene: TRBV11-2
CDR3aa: CASSYVLVGNEQFF
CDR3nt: TGTGCCAGCAGCTACGTGCTCGTAGGCAATGAGCAGTTCTTC

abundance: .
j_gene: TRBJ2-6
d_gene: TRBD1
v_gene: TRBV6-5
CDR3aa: CASSSPGGAGANVLTF
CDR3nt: TGTGCCAGCAGTTCCCCAGGGGGCGCTGGGGCCAACGTCCTGACTTTC

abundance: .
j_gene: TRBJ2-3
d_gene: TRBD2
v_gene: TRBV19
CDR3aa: CASSTRAGGSTDTQYF
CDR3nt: TGTGCCAGTAGTACCCGAGCGGGGGGTAGCACAGATACGCAGTATTTT

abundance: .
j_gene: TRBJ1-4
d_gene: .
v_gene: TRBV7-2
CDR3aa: CASSLAALSFHEKLFF
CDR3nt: TGTGCCAGCAGCTTAGCAGCCCTAAGTTTTCATGAAAAACTGTTTTTT

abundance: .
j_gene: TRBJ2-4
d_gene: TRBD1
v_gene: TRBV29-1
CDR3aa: CSVAQGTDGIQYF
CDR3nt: TGCAGCGTAGCCCAAGGGACAGACGGCATTCAGTACTTC

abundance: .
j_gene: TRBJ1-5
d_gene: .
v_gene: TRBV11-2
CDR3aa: CASSTQTGPQHF
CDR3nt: TGTGCCAGCAGCACCCAGACAGGGCCCCAGCATTTT

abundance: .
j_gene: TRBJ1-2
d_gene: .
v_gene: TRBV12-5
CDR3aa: CASGFQGVVGYTF
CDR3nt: TGTGCTAGTGGTTTTCAGGGAGTAGTTGGCTACACCTTC

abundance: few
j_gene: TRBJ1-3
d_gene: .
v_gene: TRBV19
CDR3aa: CASSIGRSGNTIYF
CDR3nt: TGTGCCAGTAGTATCGGCAGATCTGGAAACACCATATATTTT

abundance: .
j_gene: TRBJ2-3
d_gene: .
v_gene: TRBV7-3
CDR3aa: CASSLNGGGTDTQYF
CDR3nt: TGTGCCAGCAGCTTAAACGGGGGCGGCACAGATACGCAGTATTTT

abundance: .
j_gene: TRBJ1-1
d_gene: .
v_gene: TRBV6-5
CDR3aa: CASSYRSDRNTEAFF
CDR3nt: TGTGCCAGCAGTTATAGGTCAGACAGGAACACTGAAGCTTTCTTT

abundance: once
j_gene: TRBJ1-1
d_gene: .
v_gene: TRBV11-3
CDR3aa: CASSFSAGTTEAFF
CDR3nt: TGTGCCAGCAGCTTTTCGGCAGGTACCACTGAAGCTTTCTTT

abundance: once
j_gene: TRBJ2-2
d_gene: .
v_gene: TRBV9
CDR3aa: CASSAMGWNGELFF
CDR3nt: TGTGCCAGCAGCGCTATGGGGTGGAACGGGGAGCTGTTTTTT

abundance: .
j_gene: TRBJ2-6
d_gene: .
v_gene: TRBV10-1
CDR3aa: CASSEAGANVLTF
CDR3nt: TGCGCCAGCAGCGAGGCCGGGGCCAACGTCCTGACTTTC

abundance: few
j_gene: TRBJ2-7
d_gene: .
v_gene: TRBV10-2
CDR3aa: CASRRTDSYEQYF
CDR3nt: TGCGCCAGCAGAAGGACAGACTCCTACGAGCAGTACTTC

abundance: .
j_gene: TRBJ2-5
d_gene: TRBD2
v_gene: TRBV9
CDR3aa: CASSQAGGQETQYF
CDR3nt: TGTGCCAGCAGCCAAGCGGGGGGGCAAGAGACCCAGTACTTC

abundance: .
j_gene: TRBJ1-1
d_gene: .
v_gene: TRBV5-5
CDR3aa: CASSLVPGSDTEAFF
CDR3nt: TGTGCCAGCAGCTTGGTCCCAGGGAGTGACACTGAAGCTTTCTTT

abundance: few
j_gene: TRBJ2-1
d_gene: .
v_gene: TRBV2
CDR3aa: CASSVGANKQFF
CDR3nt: TGTGCCAGCAGTGTGGGTGCGAATAAGCAGTTCTTC

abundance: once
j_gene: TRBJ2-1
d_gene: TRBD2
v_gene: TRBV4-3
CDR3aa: CASSQDAGGLYNEQFF
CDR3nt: TGCGCCAGCAGCCAAGATGCGGGGGGACTTTACAATGAGCAGTTCTTC

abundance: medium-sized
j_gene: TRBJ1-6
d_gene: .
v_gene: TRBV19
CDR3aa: CASSTAYSPLHF
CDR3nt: TGTGCCAGTAGTACCGCCTATTCACCCCTCCACTTT

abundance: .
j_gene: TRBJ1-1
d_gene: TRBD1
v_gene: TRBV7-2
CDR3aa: CASSFLGGEGTEAFF
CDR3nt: TGTGCCAGCAGCTTCTTAGGGGGCGAAGGCACTGAAGCTTTCTTT

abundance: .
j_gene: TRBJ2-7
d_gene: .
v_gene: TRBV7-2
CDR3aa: CASSTATLSEQYF
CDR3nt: TGTGCCAGCAGCACAGCGACCCTCTCGGAGCAGTACTTC

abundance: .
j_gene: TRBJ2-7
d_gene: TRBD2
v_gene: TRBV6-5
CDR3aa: CATERGGYEQYF
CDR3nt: TGTGCCACCGAGCGGGGCGGCTACGAGCAGTACTTC

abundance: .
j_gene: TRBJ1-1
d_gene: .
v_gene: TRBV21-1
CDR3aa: CASSKVKNSEAFF
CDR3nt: TGTGCCAGCAGCAAAGTCAAAAACTCTGAAGCTTTCTTT